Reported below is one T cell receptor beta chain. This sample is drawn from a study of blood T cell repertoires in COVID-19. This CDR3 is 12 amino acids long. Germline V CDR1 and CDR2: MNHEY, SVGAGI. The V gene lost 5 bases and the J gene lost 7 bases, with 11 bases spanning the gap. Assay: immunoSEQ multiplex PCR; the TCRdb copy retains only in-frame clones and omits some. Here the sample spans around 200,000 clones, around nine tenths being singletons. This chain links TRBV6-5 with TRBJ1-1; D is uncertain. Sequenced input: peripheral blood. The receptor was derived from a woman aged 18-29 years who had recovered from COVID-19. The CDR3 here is CASSLTELEAFF. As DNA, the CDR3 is TGTGCCAGCAGTCTAACGGAGCTTGAAGCTTTCTTT.